This entry is about one T cell receptor (beta chain). Its antigen is still unknown. The CDR3 sequence is 13 residues long. The V gene's germline CDR1 is LNHDA and CDR2 SQIVND (reference sequence). The V end was cut by 7 bases, the J end by 5 bases, with 12 bases between. TCR beta CDR3 region amplification was performed from RNA transcripts. HTBI primers were employed in a first-round RT-PCR of the TCR CDR3. TCRdb independently ran MiXCR on the multiplex PCR reads; one entry per CDR3 protein. The sample yields fewer than 750,000 distinct CDR3 sequences, about 15% seen once. This specimen comes from a study of T cells in Graves' hyperthyroidism and ophthalmopathy. General observations from the study: Through a model of 13 V-J features, ophthalmopathy was separated from stable hyperthyroidism.

The sample comprised blood. This sequence originates from a woman aged 50 to 60 with Graves' ophthalmopathy. This sequence joins TRBV19 and TRBJ2-1, with unresolved D. The CDR3 DNA sequence: TGTGCCAGTAATTCTAGTCCCCACAATGAGCAGTTCTTC. It is translated as CASNSSPHNEQFF.